A single sample gave rise to the 5 T cell receptor beta chains below, sequenced in a study of blood T cell repertoires in COVID-19. Sequencing used immunoSEQ multiplex PCR; TCRdb keeps in-frame clones, though not all of them. The repertoire holds 200,000 to 250,000 clones, with about 80% as singletons. The material sequenced was peripheral blood. All receptors derive from a woman aged 25 to 39 who had recovered from COVID-19.

This clone was found many times. The chain is built from TRBV28 and TRBJ1-6; D gene uncertain. The CDR3 consists of 19 residues. Trimming stripped 5 bases from V and 8 bases from J, with 28 bases between. Germline V gene data show CDR1 as MDHEN and CDR2 as SYDVKM. CDR3: CASSPGRRRGSFDHSPLHF. In DNA form, the CDR3 reads TGTGCCAGCAGTCCGGGGAGGCGCCGTGGCTCATTCGACCATTCACCCCTCCACTTT.

The chain carries TRBV6-2 or TRBV6-3 and TRBJ2-1, with D tentatively TRBD2 (5 bases). CDR3 length equals 15 residues. Per the germline V gene, CDR1 is MNHEY and CDR2 is SVGEGT. Trimming pared 6 bases from V and 0 bases from J, leaving 12 bases between. The CDR3 sequence: CASSSGLGSYNEQFF. The CDR3 coding sequence is TGTGCCAGCAGCAGCGGACTGGGCTCCTACAATGAGCAGTTCTTC.

The rearrangement links TRBV19 to TRBJ1-5; D possibly corresponds to TRBD1 (6 bases). Looked up from germline, CDR1 is LNHDA and CDR2 is SQIVND (reference sequence). V gave up 6 bases and J gave up 0 bases, with 9 bases separating them. The length of the CDR3 is 14 residues. The CDR3 is CASSDRFSNQPQHF. Written as DNA, the CDR3 is TGTGCCAGTAGCGACAGGTTTAGCAATCAGCCCCAGCATTTT.

This clone was seen only a few times. The chain carries TRBV6-1 and TRBJ1-2; possible D gene TRBD1, 6 bases. V dropped 3 bases and J dropped 8 bases, with 16 bases sitting between them. The CDR3 consists of 14 residues. Germline-derived CDR1 and CDR2 are MNHNS and SASEGT. The CDR3 protein is CASSEGGPRRGYTF. CDR3 nucleotide sequence: TGTGCCAGCAGTGAGGGGGGGCCTAGGAGGGGCTACACCTTC.

The gene calls are TRBV28 and TRBJ2-7; D is perhaps TRBD2 (7 bases). The V and J ends lost 7 bases and 7 bases respectively, with 20 bases between them. The CDR3 consists of 14 residues. Germline-derived CDR1 and CDR2 are MDHEN and SYDVKM. Here the CDR3 reads CASTSGRERGEQYF. The CDR3 DNA follows: TGTGCCAGCACCTCGGGGCGGGAGAGGGGGGAGCAGTACTTC. Filled out from reference TRBV28 and TRBJ2-7, the complete variable domain reads DVKVTQSSRYLVKRTGEKVFLECVQDMDHENMFWYRQDPGLGLRLIYFSYDVKMKEKGDIPEGYSVSREKKERFSLILESASTNQTSMYLCASTSGRERGEQYFGPGTRLTVT.